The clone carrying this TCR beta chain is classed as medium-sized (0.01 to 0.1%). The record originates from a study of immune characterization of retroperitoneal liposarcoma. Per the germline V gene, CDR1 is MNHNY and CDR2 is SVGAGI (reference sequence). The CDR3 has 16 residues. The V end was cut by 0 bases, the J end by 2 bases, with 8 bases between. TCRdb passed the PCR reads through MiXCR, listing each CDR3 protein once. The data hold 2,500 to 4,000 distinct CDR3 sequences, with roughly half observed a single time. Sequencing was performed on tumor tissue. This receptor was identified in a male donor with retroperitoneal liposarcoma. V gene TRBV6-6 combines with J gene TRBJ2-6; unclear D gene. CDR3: CASSYSVWTGANVLTF. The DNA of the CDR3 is TGTGCCAGCAGTTACTCGGTTTGGACTGGGGCCAACGTCCTGACTTTC.